Included here is one T cell receptor (beta chain) sequence, with context. This specimen belongs to a study of long-term antiretroviral therapy in people with HIV. The germline V gene has CDR1 SGHNT and CDR2 YENEEA. The CDR3 contains 15 residues. V lost 1 base and J lost 3, with 11 bases in between. A v3.0 immunoSEQ assay was performed at survey level. Sequencing used immunoSEQ multiplex PCR; TCRdb keeps in-frame clones, though not all of them. The sample carries 30,000 to 40,000 clones, around 85% recorded once. Every single participant having HIV got treatment inside the United States. This TCR came from a man younger than 35 with HIV. J is TRBJ2-3 and V is TRBV11-3, with D tentatively TRBD1 (5 bases). This material consisted of unsorted PBMCs, taken about 3.3 years after starting antiretroviral therapy. The DNA of the CDR3 is TGTGCCAGCAGCTTAGGGGGCACCGCTACAGATACGCAGTATTTT. Its translation is CASSLGGTATDTQYF.